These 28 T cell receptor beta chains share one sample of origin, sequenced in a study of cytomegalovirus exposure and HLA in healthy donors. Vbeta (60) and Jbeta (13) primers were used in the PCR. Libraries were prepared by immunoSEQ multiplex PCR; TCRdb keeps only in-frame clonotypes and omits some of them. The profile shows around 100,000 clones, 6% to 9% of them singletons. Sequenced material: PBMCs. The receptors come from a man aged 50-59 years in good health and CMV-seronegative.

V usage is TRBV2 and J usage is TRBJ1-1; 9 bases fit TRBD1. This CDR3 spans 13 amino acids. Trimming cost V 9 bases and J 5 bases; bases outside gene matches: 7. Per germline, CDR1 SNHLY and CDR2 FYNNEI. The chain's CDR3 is CARQGQGKTEAFF. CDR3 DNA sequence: TGTGCCAGACAGGGACAGGGAAAAACTGAAGCTTTCTTT.

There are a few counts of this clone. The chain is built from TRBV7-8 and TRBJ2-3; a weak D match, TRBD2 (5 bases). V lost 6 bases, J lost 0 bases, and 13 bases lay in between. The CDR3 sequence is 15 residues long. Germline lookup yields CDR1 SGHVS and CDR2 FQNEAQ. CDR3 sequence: CASRRTRASTDTQYF. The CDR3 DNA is TGTGCCAGCAGGCGGACTCGCGCTAGCACAGATACGCAGTATTTT.

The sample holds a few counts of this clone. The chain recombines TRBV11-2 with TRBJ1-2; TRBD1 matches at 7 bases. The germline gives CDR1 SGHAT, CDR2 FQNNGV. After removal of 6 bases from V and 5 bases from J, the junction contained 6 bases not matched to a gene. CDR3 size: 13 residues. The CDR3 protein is CASSRTGIYGYTF. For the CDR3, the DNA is TGTGCCAGCAGTCGGACAGGAATTTATGGCTACACCTTC.

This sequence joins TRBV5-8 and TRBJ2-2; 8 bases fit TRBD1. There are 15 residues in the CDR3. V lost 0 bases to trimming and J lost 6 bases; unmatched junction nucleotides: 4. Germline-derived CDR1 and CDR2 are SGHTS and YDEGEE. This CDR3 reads CASSLAGQGAGELFF. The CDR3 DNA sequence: TGTGCCAGCAGCTTGGCAGGACAGGGTGCCGGGGAGCTGTTTTTT.

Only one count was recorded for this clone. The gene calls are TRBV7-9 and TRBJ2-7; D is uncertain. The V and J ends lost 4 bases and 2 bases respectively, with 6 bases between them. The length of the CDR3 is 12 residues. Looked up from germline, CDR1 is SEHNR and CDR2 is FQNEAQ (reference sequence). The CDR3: CASSSEPYEQYF. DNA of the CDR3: TGTGCCAGCAGCTCCGAGCCCTACGAGCAGTACTTC. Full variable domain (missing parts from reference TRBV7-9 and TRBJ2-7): DTGVSQNPRHKITKRGQNVTFRCDPISEHNRLYWYRQTLGQGPEFLTYFQNEAQLEKSRLLSDRFSAERPKGSFSTLEIQRTEQGDSAMYLCASSSEPYEQYFGPGTRLTVT.

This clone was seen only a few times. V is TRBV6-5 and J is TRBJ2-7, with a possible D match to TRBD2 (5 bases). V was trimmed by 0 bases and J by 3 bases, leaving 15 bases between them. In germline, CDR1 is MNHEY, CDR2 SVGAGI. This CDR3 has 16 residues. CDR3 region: CASSYSRASEGYEQYF. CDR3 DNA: TGTGCCAGCAGTTACTCTAGAGCGTCAGAGGGCTACGAGCAGTACTTC.

CDR3 in amino acids: CASSPGQINTGELFF. CDR3 coding DNA: TGTGCCAGCAGTCCGGGACAGATAAACACCGGGGAGCTGTTTTTT. V gene TRBV6-1 combines with J gene TRBJ2-2; 7 bases are a match to TRBD1. CDR3 length equals 15 residues. Germline CDR1 is MNHNS and CDR2 is SASEGT. The ends lost 5 bases at V and 2 bases at J; junction bases unmatched: 5.

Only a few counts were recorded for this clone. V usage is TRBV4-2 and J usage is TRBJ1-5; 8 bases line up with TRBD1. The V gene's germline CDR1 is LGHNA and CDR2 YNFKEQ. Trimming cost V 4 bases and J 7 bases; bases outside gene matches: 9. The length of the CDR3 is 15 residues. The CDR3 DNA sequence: TGTGCCAGCAGCCTTTCCGGACAGGGACGGCAGCCCCAGCATTTT. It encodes CASSLSGQGRQPQHF.

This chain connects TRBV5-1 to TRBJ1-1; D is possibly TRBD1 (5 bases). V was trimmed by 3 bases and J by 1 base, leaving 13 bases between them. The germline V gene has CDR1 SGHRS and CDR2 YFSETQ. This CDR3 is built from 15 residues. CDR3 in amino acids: CASSSALGGNTEAFF. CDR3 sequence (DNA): TGCGCCAGCAGCTCTGCTTTGGGGGGGAACACTGAAGCTTTCTTT.

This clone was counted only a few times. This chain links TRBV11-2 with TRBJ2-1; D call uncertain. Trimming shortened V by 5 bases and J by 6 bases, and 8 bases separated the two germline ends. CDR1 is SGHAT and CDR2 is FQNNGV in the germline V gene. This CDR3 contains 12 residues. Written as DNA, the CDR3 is TGTGCCAGCAGCCTGCAGCGCAATGAGCAGTTCTTC. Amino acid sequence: CASSLQRNEQFF.

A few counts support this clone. The CDR3 region is CASSLQVASTDTQYF. As DNA, the CDR3 is TGTGCCAGCAGCCTACAGGTAGCTAGCACAGATACGCAGTATTTT. The chain is built from TRBV6-5 and TRBJ2-3; perhaps TRBD1 as D (5 bases). The V and J ends lost 6 bases and 0 bases respectively, with 13 bases between them. From germline, CDR1 is MNHEY and CDR2 SVGAGI. This CDR3 comprises 15 residues.

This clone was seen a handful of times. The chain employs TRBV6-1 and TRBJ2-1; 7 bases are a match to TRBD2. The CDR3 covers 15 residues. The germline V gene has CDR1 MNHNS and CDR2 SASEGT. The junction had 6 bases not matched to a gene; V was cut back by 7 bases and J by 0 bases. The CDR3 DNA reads TGTGCCAGCACTCGGGACTACCTCTCCTACAATGAGCAGTTCTTC. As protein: CASTRDYLSYNEQFF.

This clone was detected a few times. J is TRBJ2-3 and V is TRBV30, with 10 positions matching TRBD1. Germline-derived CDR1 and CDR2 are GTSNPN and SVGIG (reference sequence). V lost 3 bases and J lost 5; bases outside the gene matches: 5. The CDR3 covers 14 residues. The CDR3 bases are TGTGCCTGGAGATTCCGGGACAGGGGAGATACGCAGTATTTT. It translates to CAWRFRDRGDTQYF.

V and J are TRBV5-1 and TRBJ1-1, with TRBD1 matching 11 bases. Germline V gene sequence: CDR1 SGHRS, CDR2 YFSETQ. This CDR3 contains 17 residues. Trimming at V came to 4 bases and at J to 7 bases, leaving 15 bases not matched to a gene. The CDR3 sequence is CASSRTPRDRGSSEAFF. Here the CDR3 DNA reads TGCGCCAGCAGCCGCACCCCCCGGGACAGGGGGTCCAGTGAAGCTTTCTTT.

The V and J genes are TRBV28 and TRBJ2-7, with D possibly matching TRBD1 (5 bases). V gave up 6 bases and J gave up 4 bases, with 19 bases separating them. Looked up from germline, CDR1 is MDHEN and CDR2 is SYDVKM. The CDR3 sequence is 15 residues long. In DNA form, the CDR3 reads TGTGCCAGCAGAAACCGGGCTCAGGGCTTATACGAGCAGTACTTC. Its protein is CASRNRAQGLYEQYF.

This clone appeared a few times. CDR3 sequence reads: CASRAGTGFDGYTF. The CDR3 DNA reads as TGTGCCAGTAGAGCCGGGACAGGGTTCGATGGCTACACCTTC. This chain connects TRBV19 to TRBJ1-2; 9 bases map to TRBD1. Germline V CDR1 and CDR2: LNHDA, SQIVND (reference sequence). Trimming took 6 bases from V and 6 from J; bases not matched to a gene: 8. This CDR3 spans 14 amino acids.

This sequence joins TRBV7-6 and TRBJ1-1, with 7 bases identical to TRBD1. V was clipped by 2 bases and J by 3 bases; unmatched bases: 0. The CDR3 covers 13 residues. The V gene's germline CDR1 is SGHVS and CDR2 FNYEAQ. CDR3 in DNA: TGTGCCAGCAGCTTACAGGGGGACACTGAAGCTTTCTTT. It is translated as CASSLQGDTEAFF.

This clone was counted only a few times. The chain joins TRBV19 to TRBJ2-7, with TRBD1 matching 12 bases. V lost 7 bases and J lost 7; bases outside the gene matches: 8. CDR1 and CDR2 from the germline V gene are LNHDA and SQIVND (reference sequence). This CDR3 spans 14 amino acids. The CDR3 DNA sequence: TGTGCCAGTACCTTGGGACAGGGGGCGCATGAGCAGTACTTC. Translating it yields CASTLGQGAHEQYF.

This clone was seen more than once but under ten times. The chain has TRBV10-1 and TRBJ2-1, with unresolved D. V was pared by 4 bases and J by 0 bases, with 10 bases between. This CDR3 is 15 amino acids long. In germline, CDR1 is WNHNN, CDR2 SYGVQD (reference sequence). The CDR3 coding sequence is TGCGCCAGCAGTGCTTGGGCAGGCTCCTACAATGAGCAGTTCTTC. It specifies CASSAWAGSYNEQFF.

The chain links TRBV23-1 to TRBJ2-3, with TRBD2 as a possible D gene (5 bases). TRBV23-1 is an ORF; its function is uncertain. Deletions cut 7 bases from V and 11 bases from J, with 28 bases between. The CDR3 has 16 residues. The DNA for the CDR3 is TGCGCCAGCACCCCCTTGACCCATCTAGCTCTCGAGTGGCAGTATTTT. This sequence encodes CASTPLTHLALEWQYF.

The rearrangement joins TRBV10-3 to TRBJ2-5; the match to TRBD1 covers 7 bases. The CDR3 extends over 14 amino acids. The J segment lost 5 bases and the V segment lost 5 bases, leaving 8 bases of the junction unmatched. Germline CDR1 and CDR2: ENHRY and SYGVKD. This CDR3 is CAISPNRGTETQYF. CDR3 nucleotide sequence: TGTGCCATCAGTCCTAACAGGGGTACGGAGACCCAGTACTTC.

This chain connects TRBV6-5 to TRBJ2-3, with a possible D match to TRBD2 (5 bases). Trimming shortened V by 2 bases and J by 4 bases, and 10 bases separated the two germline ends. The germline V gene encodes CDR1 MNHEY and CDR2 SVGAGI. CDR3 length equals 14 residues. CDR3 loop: CASSYKGRPDTQYF. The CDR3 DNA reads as TGTGCCAGCAGTTACAAAGGGAGACCAGATACGCAGTATTTT.

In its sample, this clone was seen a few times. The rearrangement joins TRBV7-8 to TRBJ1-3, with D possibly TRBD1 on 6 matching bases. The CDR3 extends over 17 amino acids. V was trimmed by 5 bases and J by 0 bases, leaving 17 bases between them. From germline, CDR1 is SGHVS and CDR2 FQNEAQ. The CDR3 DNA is TGTGCCAGCAGCCCCTACAGGGCCCCTTTCTCTGGAAACACCATATATTTT. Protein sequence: CASSPYRAPFSGNTIYF.

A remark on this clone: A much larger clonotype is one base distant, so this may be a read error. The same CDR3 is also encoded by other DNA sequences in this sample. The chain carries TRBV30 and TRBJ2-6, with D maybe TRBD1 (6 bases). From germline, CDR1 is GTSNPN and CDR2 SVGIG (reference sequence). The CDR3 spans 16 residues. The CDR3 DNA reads TGTGCCTGGACCATGACAGGCTACTCTGGGGCCAACGTGCTGACTTTC. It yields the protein CAWTMTGYSGANVLTF.

CDR3 nucleotide sequence: TGCGCCAGCAGAAGGACTGGTAGCACAGATACGCAGTATTTT. It codes for CASRRTGSTDTQYF. The chain employs TRBV5-1 and TRBJ2-3; a possible D gene is TRBD2 (5 bases). V was pared by 5 bases and J by 0 bases, with 10 bases between. Germline V gene sequence: CDR1 SGHRS, CDR2 YFSETQ. The CDR3 is 14 residues long.

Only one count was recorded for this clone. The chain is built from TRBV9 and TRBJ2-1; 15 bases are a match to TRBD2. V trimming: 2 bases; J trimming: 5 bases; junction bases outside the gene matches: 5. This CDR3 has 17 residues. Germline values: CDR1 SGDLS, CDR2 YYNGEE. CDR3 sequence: CASSVGLAGGPDNEQFF. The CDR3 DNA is TGTGCCAGCAGCGTTGGACTAGCGGGGGGGCCTGACAATGAGCAGTTCTTC.

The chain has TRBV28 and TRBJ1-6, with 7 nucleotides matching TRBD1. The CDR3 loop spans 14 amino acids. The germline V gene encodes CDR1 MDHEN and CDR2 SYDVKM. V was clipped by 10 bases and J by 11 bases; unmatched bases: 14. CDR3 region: CAIRLTGANTPLHF. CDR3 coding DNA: TGTGCCATTCGCCTAACAGGGGCGAATACACCCCTCCACTTT.

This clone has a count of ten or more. CDR3 in amino acids: CSVRGGDSYNEQFF. The DNA of the CDR3 is TGCAGCGTTCGCGGAGGGGACTCCTACAATGAGCAGTTCTTC. The chain recombines TRBV29-1 with TRBJ2-1, with a possible D match to TRBD2 (6 bases). The CDR3 has 14 residues. Per the germline V gene, CDR1 is SQVTM and CDR2 is ANQGSEA. Trimming shortened V by 5 bases and J by 0 bases, and 11 bases separated the two germline ends.